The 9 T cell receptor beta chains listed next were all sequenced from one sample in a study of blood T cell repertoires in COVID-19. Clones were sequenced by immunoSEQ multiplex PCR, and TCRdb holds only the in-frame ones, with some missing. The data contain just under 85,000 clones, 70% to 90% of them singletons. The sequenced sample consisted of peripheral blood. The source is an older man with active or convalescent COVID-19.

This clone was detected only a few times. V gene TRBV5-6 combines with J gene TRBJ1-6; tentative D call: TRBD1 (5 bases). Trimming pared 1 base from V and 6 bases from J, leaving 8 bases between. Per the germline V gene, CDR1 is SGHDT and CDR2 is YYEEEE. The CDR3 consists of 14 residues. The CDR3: CASSLSGFNSPLHF. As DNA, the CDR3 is TGTGCCAGCAGCTTGTCAGGGTTTAATTCACCCCTCCACTTT.

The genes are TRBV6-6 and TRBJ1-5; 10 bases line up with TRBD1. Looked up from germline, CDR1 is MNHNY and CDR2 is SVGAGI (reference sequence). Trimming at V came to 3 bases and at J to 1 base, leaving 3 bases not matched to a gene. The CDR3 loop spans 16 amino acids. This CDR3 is CASSYRQGASNQPQHF. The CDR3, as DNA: TGTGCCAGCAGTTATAGACAGGGGGCGAGCAATCAGCCCCAGCATTTT.

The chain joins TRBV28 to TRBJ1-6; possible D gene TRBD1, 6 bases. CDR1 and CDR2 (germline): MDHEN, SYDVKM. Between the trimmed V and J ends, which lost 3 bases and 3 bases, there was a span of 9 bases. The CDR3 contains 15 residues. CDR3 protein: CASSLPRGYNSPLHF. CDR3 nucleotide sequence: TGTGCCAGCAGTTTGCCCAGGGGCTATAATTCACCCCTCCACTTT.

In DNA, the CDR3 is TGTGCCAGCAGTTTTCTAGCGGGCTCCTACAATGAGCAGTTCTTC. Amino acids: CASSFLAGSYNEQFF. The V gene is TRBV28, the J gene TRBJ2-1, with 8 positions matching TRBD2. V shed 3 bases, J shed 0 bases, and the junction held 1 base outside the gene matches. In germline, CDR1 is MDHEN, CDR2 SYDVKM. CDR3 size: 15 residues.

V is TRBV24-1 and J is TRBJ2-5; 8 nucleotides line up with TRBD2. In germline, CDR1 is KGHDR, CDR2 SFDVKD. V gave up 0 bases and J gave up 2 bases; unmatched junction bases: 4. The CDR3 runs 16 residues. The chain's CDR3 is CATSDLQLAGQETQYF. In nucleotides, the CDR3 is TGTGCCACCAGTGATTTGCAATTAGCGGGACAAGAGACCCAGTACTTC.

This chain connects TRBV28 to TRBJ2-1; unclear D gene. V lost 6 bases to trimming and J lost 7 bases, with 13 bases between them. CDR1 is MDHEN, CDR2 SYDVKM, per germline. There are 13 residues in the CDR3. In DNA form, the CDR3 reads TGTGCCAGCAGGAAAAACTTGGAGAATGAGCAGTTCTTC. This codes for CASRKNLENEQFF.

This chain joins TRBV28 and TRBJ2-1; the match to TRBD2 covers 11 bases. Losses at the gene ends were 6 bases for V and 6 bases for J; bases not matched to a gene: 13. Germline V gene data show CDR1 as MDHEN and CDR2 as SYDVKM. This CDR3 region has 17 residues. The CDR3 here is CASRRTSGGAIANEQFF. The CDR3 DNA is TGTGCCAGCAGGCGAACTAGCGGGGGAGCGATTGCCAATGAGCAGTTCTTC.

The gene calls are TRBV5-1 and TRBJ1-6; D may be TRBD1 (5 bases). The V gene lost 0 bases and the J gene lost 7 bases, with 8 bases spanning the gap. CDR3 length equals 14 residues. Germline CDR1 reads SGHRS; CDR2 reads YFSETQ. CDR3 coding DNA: TGCGCCAGCAGCTTGGAGGGGCGGAATTCACCCCTCCACTTT. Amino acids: CASSLEGRNSPLHF.

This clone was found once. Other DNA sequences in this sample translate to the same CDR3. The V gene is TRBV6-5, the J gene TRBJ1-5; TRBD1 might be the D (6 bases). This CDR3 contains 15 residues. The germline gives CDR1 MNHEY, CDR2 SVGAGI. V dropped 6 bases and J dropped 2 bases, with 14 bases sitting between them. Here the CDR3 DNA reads TGTGCCAGCAGCTTGGGTGGGGGCGGCAATCAGCCCCAGCATTTT. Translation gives CASSLGGGGNQPQHF.